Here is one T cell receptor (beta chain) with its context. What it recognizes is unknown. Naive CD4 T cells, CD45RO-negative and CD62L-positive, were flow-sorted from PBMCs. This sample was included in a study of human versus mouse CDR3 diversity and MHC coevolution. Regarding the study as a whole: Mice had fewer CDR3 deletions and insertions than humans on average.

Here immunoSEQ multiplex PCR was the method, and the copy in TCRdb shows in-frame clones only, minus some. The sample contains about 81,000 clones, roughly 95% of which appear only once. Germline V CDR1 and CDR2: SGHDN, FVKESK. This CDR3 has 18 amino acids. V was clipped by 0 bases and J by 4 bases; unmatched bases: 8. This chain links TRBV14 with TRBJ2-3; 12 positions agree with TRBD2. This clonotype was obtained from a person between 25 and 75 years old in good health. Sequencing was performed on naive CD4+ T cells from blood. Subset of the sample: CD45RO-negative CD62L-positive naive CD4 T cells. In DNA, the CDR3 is TGTGCCAGCAGCCAAGATCCCCGACTAGCGGGAGTTTCAGATACGCAGTATTTT. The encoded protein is CASSQDPRLAGVSDTQYF.